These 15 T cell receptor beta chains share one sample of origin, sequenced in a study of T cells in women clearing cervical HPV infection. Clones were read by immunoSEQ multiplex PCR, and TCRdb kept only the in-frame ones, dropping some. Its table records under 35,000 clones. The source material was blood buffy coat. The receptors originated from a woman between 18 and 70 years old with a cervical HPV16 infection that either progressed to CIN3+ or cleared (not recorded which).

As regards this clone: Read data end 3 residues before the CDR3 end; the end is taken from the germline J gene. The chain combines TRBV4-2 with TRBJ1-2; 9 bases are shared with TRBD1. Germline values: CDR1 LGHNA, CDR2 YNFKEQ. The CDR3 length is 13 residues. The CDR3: CASSQTGTGGYTF. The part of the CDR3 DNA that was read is TGTGCCAGCAGCCAGACCGGGACAGGGGGC.

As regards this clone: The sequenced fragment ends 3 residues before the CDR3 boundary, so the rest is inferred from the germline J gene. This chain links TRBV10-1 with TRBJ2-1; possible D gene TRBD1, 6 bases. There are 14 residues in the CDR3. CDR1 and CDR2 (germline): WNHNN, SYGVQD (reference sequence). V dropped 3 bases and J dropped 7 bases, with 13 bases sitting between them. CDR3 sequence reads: CASSERQGGNEQFF. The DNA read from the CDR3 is TGCGCCAGCAGTGAAAGACAAGGGGGTAATGAG.

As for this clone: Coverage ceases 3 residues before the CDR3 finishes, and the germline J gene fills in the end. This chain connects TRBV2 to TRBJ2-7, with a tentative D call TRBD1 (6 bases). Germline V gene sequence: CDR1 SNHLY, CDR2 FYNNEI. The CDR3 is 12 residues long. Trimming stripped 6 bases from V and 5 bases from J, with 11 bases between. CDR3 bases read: TGTGCCAGCAGCAGGGGATCCCACGAG. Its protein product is CASSRGSHE. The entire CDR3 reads CASSRGSHEQYF.

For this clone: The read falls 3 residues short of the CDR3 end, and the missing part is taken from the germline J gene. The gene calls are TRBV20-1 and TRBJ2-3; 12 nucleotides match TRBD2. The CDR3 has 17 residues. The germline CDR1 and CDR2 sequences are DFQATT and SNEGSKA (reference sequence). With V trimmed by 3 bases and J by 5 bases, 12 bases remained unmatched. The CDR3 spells CSASPASGRAGEDTQYF. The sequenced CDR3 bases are TGCAGTGCTAGTCCGGCTAGCGGGAGGGCCGGAGAAGATACG.

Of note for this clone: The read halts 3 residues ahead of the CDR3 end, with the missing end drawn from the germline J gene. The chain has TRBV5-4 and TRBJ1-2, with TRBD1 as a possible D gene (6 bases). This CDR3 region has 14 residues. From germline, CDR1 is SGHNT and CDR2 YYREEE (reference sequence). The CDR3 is CASSLAGQGKGYTF. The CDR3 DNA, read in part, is TGTGCCAGCAGCTTGGCCGGGCAGGGGAAAGGC.

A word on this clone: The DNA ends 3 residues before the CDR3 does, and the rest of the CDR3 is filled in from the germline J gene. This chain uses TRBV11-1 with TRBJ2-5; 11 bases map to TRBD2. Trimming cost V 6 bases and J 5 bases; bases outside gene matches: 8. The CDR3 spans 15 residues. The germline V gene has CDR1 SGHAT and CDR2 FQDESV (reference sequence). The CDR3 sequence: CASRERLAGKETQYF. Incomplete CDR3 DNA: TGTGCCAGCAGGGAAAGACTAGCGGGAAAGGAGACC.

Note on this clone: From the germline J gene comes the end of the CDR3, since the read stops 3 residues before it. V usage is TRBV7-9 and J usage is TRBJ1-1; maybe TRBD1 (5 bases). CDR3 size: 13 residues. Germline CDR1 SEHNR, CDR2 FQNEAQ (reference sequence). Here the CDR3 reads CASSSLPGLKAFF. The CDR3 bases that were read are TGTGCCAGCAGCTCCTTACCGGGACTAAAA.

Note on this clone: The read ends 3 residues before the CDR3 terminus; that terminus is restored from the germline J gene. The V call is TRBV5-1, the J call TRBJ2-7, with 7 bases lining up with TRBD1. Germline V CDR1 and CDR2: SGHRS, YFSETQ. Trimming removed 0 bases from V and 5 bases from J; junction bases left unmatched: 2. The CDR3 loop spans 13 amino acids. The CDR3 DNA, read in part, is TGCGCCAGCAGCTTGGACAGGGGCGACGAG. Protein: CASSLDRGDE. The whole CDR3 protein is CASSLDRGDEQYF.

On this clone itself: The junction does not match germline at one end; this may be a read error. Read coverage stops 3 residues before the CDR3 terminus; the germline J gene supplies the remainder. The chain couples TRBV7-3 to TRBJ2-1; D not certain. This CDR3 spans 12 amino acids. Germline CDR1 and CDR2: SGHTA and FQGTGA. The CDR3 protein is CPSSSSHNEQFF. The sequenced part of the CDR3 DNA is TGTCCCAGCAGCTCGAGCCACAATGAG.

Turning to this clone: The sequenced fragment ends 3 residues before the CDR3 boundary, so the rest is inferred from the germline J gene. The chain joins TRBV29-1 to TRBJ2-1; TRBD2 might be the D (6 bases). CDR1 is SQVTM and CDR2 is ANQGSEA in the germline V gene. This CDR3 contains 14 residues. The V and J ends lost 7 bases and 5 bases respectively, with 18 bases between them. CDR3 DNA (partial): TGCAGCGCCGTTGGGGAGGACAATCACAATGAG. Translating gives CSAVGEDNHNE. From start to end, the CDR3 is CSAVGEDNHNEQFF.

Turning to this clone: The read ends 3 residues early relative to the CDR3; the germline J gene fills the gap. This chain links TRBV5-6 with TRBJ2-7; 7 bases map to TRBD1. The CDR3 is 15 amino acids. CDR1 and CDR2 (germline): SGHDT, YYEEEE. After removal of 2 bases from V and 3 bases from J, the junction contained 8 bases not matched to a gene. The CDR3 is CASSFPRGQNYEQYF. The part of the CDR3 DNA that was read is TGTGCCAGCAGCTTCCCTAGGGGACAGAACTACGAG.

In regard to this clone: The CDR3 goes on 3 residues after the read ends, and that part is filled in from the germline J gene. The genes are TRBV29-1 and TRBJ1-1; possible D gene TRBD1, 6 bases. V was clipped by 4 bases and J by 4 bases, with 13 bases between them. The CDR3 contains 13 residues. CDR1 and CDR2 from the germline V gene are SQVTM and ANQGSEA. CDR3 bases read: TGCAGCGTTGCGACAGGCAGGGGCACTGAA. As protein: CSVATGRGTE. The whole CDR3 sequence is CSVATGRGTEAFF.

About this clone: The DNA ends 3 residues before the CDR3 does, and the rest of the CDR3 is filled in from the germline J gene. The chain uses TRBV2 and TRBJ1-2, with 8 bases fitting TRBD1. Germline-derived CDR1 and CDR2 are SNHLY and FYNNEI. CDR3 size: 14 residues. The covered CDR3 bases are TGTGCCAGCAGTTCCGGGACAGGCCCCTACGAC. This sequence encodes CASSSGTGPYD. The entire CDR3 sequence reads CASSSGTGPYDYTF.

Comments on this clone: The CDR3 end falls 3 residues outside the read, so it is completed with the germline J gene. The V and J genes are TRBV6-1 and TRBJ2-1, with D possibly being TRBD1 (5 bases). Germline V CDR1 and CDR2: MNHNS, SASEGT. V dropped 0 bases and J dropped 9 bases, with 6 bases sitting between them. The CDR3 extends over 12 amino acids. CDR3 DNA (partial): TGTGCCAGCAGTGAAGCGGGGCCTGAG. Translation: CASSEAGPE. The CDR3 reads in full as CASSEAGPEQFF.

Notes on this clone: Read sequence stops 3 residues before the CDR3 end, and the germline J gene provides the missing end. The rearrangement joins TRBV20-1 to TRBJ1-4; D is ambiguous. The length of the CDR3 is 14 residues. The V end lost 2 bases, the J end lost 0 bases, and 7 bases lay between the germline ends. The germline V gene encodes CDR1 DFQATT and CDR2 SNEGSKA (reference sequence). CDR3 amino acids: CSARKGPTNEKLFF. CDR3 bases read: TGCAGTGCTAGAAAGGGTCCAACTAATGAAAAA.